The sequence of this T cell receptor beta chain was determined in a study of blood T cells in healthy people across ages. Together with a sample-barcoded 5' primer, a J-beta primer mix was included in a second PCR lasting 7 to 11 cycles. Template switching added a 12-random-nucleotide identifier to every cDNA molecule. CDR3-containing paired-end reads numbering at least 2.5 million came from each sample. TCRdb itself ran the 5' RACE reads through MiXCR, one entry per CDR3 protein. Of some 760,000 distinct CDR3 sequences listed, 20% to 30% are singletons. Germline loops: CDR1 MNHEY, CDR2 SMNVEV (reference sequence). The CDR3 runs to 14 residues. V lost 4 bases to trimming and J lost 1 base, with 10 bases between them. The data also belong to a second study, concerning T cells of mothers and their children. According to that study: Donors were three healthy Caucasian mothers and their six children.

The chain joins TRBV27 to TRBJ1-1, with D perhaps TRBD1 (5 bases). The sample was blood. This TCR came from a boy between 5 and 17 years old in good health. In DNA, the CDR3 is TGTGCCAGCAGTTCAGGGTTTAGGAACACTGAAGCTTTCTTT. Protein: CASSSGFRNTEAFF.